This T cell receptor beta chain derives from a study of shared T cell receptors in the human thymus. Germline lookup yields CDR1 MNHEY and CDR2 SMNVEV (reference sequence). The CDR3 covers 17 residues. V was clipped by 3 bases and J by 5 bases, with 23 bases between them. Produced via immunoSEQ multiplex PCR; TCRdb's table is partial and in-frame only. This sample yields hundreds of thousands of clones, of which more than 75% are seen a single time; 0.0095% to 0.013% belongs to the top ten. This sample also belongs to another study, concerning human thymus T cells. That work adds: Donation was from healthy Finnish infants who were having corrective surgery that addressed congenital heart defects. Surgeons resected thymus tissue during corrective heart surgery. Blood and thymic repertoires both appeared biased in V and J gene usage. Thymic repertoires from unrelated individuals overlapped highly, related research reported.

The rearrangement joins TRBV27 to TRBJ2-7, with D perhaps matching TRBD1 or TRBD2 (10 bases each). Material: thymocytes. This sequence originates from a boy under three years old with a congenital heart defect. In nucleotides, the CDR3 is TGTGCCAGCAGTTTGAGACAGGGGGCTAGCGGGAGCCACGAGCAGTACTTC. This translates into CASSLRQGASGSHEQYF.